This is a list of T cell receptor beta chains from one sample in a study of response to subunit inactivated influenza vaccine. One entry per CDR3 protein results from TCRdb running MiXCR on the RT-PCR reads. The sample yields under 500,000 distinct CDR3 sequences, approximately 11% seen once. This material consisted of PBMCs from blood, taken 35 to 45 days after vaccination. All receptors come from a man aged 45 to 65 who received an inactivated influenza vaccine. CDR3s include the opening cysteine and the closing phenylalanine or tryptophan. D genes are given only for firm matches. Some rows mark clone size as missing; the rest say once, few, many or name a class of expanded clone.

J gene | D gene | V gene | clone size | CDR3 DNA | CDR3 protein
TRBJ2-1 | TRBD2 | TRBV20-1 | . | TGCAGTGCCCAGACTAGCGGGAGGATGAGATACAATGAGCAGTTCTTC | CSAQTSGRMRYNEQFF
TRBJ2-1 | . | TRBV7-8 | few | TGTGCCAGCAGTCTGACCAGGGGCGATGAGCAGTTCTTC | CASSLTRGDEQFF
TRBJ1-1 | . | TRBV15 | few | TGTGCCACCAGCAGAGATCACACAGGTGGGGTGGACACTGAAGCTTTCTTT | CATSRDHTGGVDTEAFF
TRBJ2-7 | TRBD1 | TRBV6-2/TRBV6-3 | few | TGTGCCAGCAGTTACTCGATAGGGGGCGAGTACGAGCAGTACTTC | CASSYSIGGEYEQYF
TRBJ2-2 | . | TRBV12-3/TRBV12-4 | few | TGTGCCAGCAGTCAATACAGGGAAGGGAACGGGGAGCTGTTTTTT | CASSQYREGNGELFF
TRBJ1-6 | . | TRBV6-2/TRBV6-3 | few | TGTGCCAGCAGATACGGATTGGATAATTCACCCCTCCACTTT | CASRYGLDNSPLHF
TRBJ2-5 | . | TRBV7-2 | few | TGTGCCAGCGCCCCTAGGGTCCAAGAGACCCAGTACTTC | CASAPRVQETQYF
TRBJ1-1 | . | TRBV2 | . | TGTGCCAGCAGTGAACGAGTCGGGCTGAACACTGAAGCTTTCTTT | CASSERVGLNTEAFF
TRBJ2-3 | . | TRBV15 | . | TGTGCCACCAGAGGGACGGCTTCTAGCACAGATACGCAGTATTTT | CATRGTASSTDTQYF
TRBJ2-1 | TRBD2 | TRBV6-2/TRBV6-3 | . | TGTGCCATAGGGAGATCTCTAGCGGCTTACAATGAGCAGTTCTTC | CAIGRSLAAYNEQFF
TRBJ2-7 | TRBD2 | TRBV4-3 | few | TGCGCCAGCAGCCAGACTAGCGGGGACCACTACGAGCAGTACTTC | CASSQTSGDHYEQYF
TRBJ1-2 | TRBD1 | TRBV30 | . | TGTGCCTCGAAGATCCCAGGGGGCGAGGGGGGCTACACCTTC | CASKIPGGEGGYTF
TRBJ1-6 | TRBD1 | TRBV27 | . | TGTGCCAGCACCTTCCTCGGACAGGGGGACTCACCCCTCCACTTT | CASTFLGQGDSPLHF
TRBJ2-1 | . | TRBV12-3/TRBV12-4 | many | TGTGCCAGCAGATTTGGATGGGGGGCCACCAATGAGCAGTTCTTC | CASRFGWGATNEQFF
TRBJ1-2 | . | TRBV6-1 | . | TGTGCCAGCAGTCCCGGCACTCTAACTCTCTATGGCTACACCTTC | CASSPGTLTLYGYTF
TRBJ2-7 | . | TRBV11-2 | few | TGTGCCAGCAGCTTAGCCAGTATCATGAACGAGCAGTACTTC | CASSLASIMNEQYF
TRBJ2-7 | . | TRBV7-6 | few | TGTGCCAGCAGCTGGACTAGGGGGGGCGAGCAGTACTTC | CASSWTRGGEQYF